What follows is one T cell receptor (beta chain) and its context. This sample stems from a study of PD-1 blockade in classical Hodgkin lymphoma. Patients all relapsed after autologous stem cell transplantation, and there was variation in brentuximab vedotin exposure. Sequencing used immunoSEQ multiplex PCR; TCRdb keeps in-frame clones, though not all of them. The sample carries approximately 160,000 clones, approximately 72% recorded once. This clonotype originated in a human donor with classical Hodgkin lymphoma. The material sequenced was peripheral blood mononuclear cells (PBMCs), taken before the second cycle of nivolumab.

CDR3 region: CASSLTGETQYF. DNA for the CDR3: TGTGCCAGCAGTTTGACGGGGGAGACCCAGTACTTC. The rearrangement links TRBV27 to TRBJ2-5, with D possibly matching TRBD2 (5 bases). The V gene's germline CDR1 is MNHEY and CDR2 SMNVEV (reference sequence). Trimming left V 3 bases short and J 5 bases short, with 7 bases between. This CDR3 spans 12 amino acids.